This passage covers 7 T cell receptor beta chains from one sample sequenced in a study of T-cell memory formation after mild COVID-19. TCRdb ran MiXCR on the 5' RACE reads and lists one entry per CDR3 protein. This sample has approximately 100,000 distinct CDR3 sequences, with 9.5% to 15% found just once. The specimen sequenced was PBMCs or a T cell subset sorted from them (not recorded which). The receptors shown here come from an adult woman who had mild COVID-19 (a few samples of this study predate the infection). Cell type and time point are not known.

This chain connects TRBV7-8 to TRBJ2-7; 9 bases line up with TRBD2. Germline V gene lookup returns CDR1 SGHVS and CDR2 FQNEAQ. Unmatched junction bases numbered 9, after V lost 4 bases and J lost 2 bases. The CDR3 is made up of 16 amino acids. CDR3 DNA: TGTGCCAGCAGCTCTTTTAGCGGGAGTAAAACCTACGAGCAGTACTTC. Amino acids: CASSSFSGSKTYEQYF.

This clonotype was seen ten or more times. The chain carries TRBV4-1 and TRBJ2-3; 8 bases agree with TRBD2. This CDR3 region has 16 residues. The germline CDR1 and CDR2 sequences are MGHRA and YSYEKL. V trimming: 4 bases; J trimming: 6 bases; junction bases outside the gene matches: 12. The CDR3 sequence: CASSPQPLAGGDTQYF. In DNA form, the CDR3 reads TGCGCCAGCAGCCCCCAACCCCTGGCGGGGGGTGATACGCAGTATTTT.

This clonotype was detected ten times or more. This chain's CDR3 is CASSPASGTGTYEQYF. The CDR3 nucleotides are TGTGCCAGCAGCCCGGCATCGGGGACAGGTACCTACGAGCAGTACTTC. The chain couples TRBV7-9 to TRBJ2-7, with 8 bases aligning to TRBD1. The ends lost 5 bases at V and 2 bases at J; junction bases unmatched: 11. This CDR3 region has 16 residues. Germline CDR1 is SEHNR and CDR2 is FQNEAQ (reference sequence).

This chain links TRBV29-1 with TRBJ2-7, with 12 bases aligning to TRBD2. The CDR3 is 15 residues long. V lost 4 bases, J lost 1 base, and 5 bases stayed unmatched. Germline values: CDR1 SQVTM, CDR2 ANQGSEA. The CDR3 DNA sequence: TGCAGCGTTGCACTAGCGGGAGGCAAATCCTACGAGCAGTACTTC. Protein sequence: CSVALAGGKSYEQYF.

A few counts support this clonotype. The chain combines TRBV5-1 with TRBJ2-1; 10 nucleotides match TRBD1. CDR1 is SGHRS, CDR2 YFSETQ, per germline. This CDR3 has 14 residues. The J segment lost 7 bases and the V segment lost 5 bases, leaving 6 bases of the junction unmatched. The CDR3 DNA follows: TGCGCCAGCAGTACCGGGACAGGGGTGAATGAGCAGTTCTTC. Protein: CASSTGTGVNEQFF.

The table lists this clonotype with a few counts. This chain joins TRBV5-1 and TRBJ2-7, with 9 nucleotides matching TRBD1. From germline, CDR1 is SGHRS and CDR2 YFSETQ. J lost 5 bases, V lost 3 bases, and 6 bases had no gene match. The CDR3 spans 14 residues. The CDR3 spells CASSWGQGNDEQYF. CDR3 bases: TGCGCCAGCAGCTGGGGACAGGGAAACGACGAGCAGTACTTC.

This clonotype turned up a few times. This chain connects TRBV7-9 to TRBJ1-1; 11 positions match TRBD1. The junction had 10 bases not matched to a gene; V was cut back by 5 bases and J by 8 bases. The germline V gene has CDR1 SEHNR and CDR2 FQNEAQ (reference sequence). The CDR3 has 15 residues. CDR3 bases: TGTGCCAGCAGCCGACCCGGGACAGGGGGGAGGGAAGCTTTCTTT. Translating gives CASSRPGTGGREAFF.